This is a list of T cell receptor beta chains from one sample in a study of vaccination and CD4 T cells after COVID-19. For these TCRs, the target antigens are not known. TCRdb ran MiXCR on the PCR reads and lists one entry per CDR3 protein. The data contain around 21,000 distinct CDR3 sequences, 45% to 55% of them singletons. Input material: CD4+ T cells from blood, cultured in vitro. The receptor source for this set is a human donor who had recovered from COVID-19. CDR3s include the opening cysteine and the closing phenylalanine or tryptophan. A D gene is named only where the DNA matches it firmly. Clone size is not always given. Where it is, it says once, few, many or a class for expanded clones.

. | . | TRBJ1-1 | TRBV6-1 | TGTGCCAGCAGTGTTAGGGCACAGTACTCGAACACTGAAGCTTTCTTT | CASSVRAQYSNTEAFF
TRBD2 | . | TRBJ2-1 | TRBV7-2 | TGTGCCAGCAGCCCCCGGCTGGGGAGGGCCGATAATGAGCAGTTCTTC | CASSPRLGRADNEQFF
. | . | TRBJ1-1 | TRBV27 | TGTGCCAGCAGGACGGGGGGTGGTGCTGAAGCTTTCTTT | CASRTGGGAEAFF
. | . | TRBJ1-2 | TRBV6-5 | TGTGCCAGCAGTTGGGGCGGCTACACCTTC | CASSWGGYTF
TRBD1 | . | TRBJ1-3 | TRBV28 | TGTGCCAGCAGTCTGACAGGGAGCTCTGGAAACACCATATATTTT | CASSLTGSSGNTIYF
TRBD1 | . | TRBJ1-2 | TRBV7-2 | TGCGCCAGCAGCCAAGTCGGGACAGGGGGTGGCTACACCTTC | CASSQVGTGGGYTF
TRBD1 | . | TRBJ1-2 | TRBV19 | TGTGCCAGTAGTATACTTCCGGGACAGGGGGCGTTTGGCTACACCTTC | CASSILPGQGAFGYTF
. | few | TRBJ1-5 | TRBV10-3 | TGTGCCATCAGTGCTGGACTGGTGAATCAGCCCCAGCATTTT | CAISAGLVNQPQHF
TRBD1 | few | TRBJ1-1 | TRBV18 | TGTGCCAGCTCCCTCGTGGGGGGAAACAGGGGTGAAGCTTTCTTT | CASSLVGGNRGEAFF
TRBD2 | . | TRBJ2-3 | TRBV20-1 | TGCAGTGCTCCCCCACTAGCGGGAGTTGGAGATACGCAGTATTTT | CSAPPLAGVGDTQYF
. | few | TRBJ1-3 | TRBV20-1 | TGCAGTGCTAGAGCCTTCCAGGGCGGGGACACCATATATTTT | CSARAFQGGDTIYF
TRBD2 | . | TRBJ2-1 | TRBV27 | TGTGCCAGCAGTTTTCGACGGGGGGGGAATGAGCAGTTCTTC | CASSFRRGGNEQFF
. | few | TRBJ1-5 | TRBV6-1 | TGTGCCAGCAGTGGACAGGCCAATCAGCCCCAGCATTTT | CASSGQANQPQHF
TRBD2 | . | TRBJ2-4 | TRBV4-1 | TGCGCCAGCAGCCAGGGCAGTCTTAGCGGGAGGGCCCAAAACATTCAGTACTTC | CASSQGSLSGRAQNIQYF
TRBD1 | . | TRBJ1-2 | TRBV6-2/TRBV6-3 | TGTGCCAGCAGTTACATTCCCGGACAGGGTAACTATGGCTACACCTTC | CASSYIPGQGNYGYTF
TRBD1 | once | TRBJ2-7 | TRBV6-1 | TGTGCCAGCAGTCGGGGACAGGGGTTGACCTACGAGCAGTACTTC | CASSRGQGLTYEQYF
. | . | TRBJ1-1 | TRBV6-5 | TGTGCCAGCAGTTACTCGAAGGGAAACACTGAAGCTTTCTTT | CASSYSKGNTEAFF
TRBD1 | few | TRBJ2-3 | TRBV6-1 | TGTGCCAGCAGTGAAGATCCCCCGCAGGGGGCCACAGATACGCAGTATTTT | CASSEDPPQGATDTQYF
. | few | TRBJ1-2 | TRBV19 | TGTGCCAGTAGTATTTTAAGAGCAGGGTATGGCTACACCTTC | CASSILRAGYGYTF
. | . | TRBJ2-5 | TRBV20-1 | TGCAGTGCGGGCGTAGGGGGTGGCGAGACCCAGTACTTC | CSAGVGGGETQYF
TRBD1 | . | TRBJ1-4 | TRBV24-1 | TGTGCCACCAGTGATTCGGACAGGGGGGATACTAATGAAAAACTGTTTTTT | CATSDSDRGDTNEKLFF
. | . | TRBJ1-1 | TRBV6-2/TRBV6-3 | TGTGCCAGCAGGGAAGGGGCCGGTGGAGCTTTCTTT | CASREGAGGAFF
. | . | TRBJ1-6 | TRBV2 | TGTGCCTCGGGGAGGGACGGTAGGGATTCACCCCTCCACTTT | CASGRDGRDSPLHF
. | . | TRBJ2-5 | TRBV7-6 | TGTGCCAGCAGCTTAGCGGGGGAGACCCAGTACTTC | CASSLAGETQYF
. | . | TRBJ1-4 | TRBV7-9 | TGTGCCAGCAGCTTCGGAGGTCGTAATGAAAAACTGTTTTTT | CASSFGGRNEKLFF
. | . | TRBJ1-1 | TRBV20-1 | TGCAGTGCTAGAAGCCCAGGGACTGAAGCTTTCTTT | CSARSPGTEAFF
TRBD1 | . | TRBJ1-2 | TRBV28 | TGTGCCAGCAGTTCCCGACAGGGGCGGGATGGCTACACCTTC | CASSSRQGRDGYTF
. | few | TRBJ1-3 | TRBV20-1 | TGCAGTGCTCCGGCCGCAGGGGCCCGCTCTGGAAACACCATATATTTT | CSAPAAGARSGNTIYF
TRBD1 | . | TRBJ1-5 | TRBV12-3/TRBV12-4 | TGTGCCAGCAGTCGGACAGGGGGGGATCAGCCCCAGCATTTT | CASSRTGGDQPQHF
. | once | TRBJ2-1 | TRBV28 | TGTGCCAGCAGTTTCGGGAGAGGGGCCTCCTACAATGAGCAGTTCTTC | CASSFGRGASYNEQFF
. | . | TRBJ1-1 | TRBV4-3 | TGCGCCAGCAGCCAAGGAAGTCCGGGGGCAATCGCTGAAGCTTTCTTT | CASSQGSPGAIAEAFF
TRBD1 | few | TRBJ1-2 | TRBV27 | TGTGCCAGCAGGGTTTTGGGAACAGGGGGTGGCTACACCTTC | CASRVLGTGGGYTF
. | few | TRBJ2-5 | TRBV7-2 | TGTGCCAGCGACGAAGGCATCACCCCCAAGACCCAGTACTTC | CASDEGITPKTQYF
. | few | TRBJ2-3 | TRBV19 | TGTGCCAGTAGTATTGACGGGTCCCGCACAGATACGCAGTATTTT | CASSIDGSRTDTQYF
TRBD1 | once | TRBJ2-1 | TRBV6-2/TRBV6-3 | TGTGCCAGCAGTCGACAGGGGGGAGGTGAGCAGTTCTTC | CASSRQGGGEQFF
. | . | TRBJ2-5 | TRBV6-1 | TGTGCCAGCACTCCTCCAGGGACAGAGACCCAGTACTTC | CASTPPGTETQYF
TRBD1 | . | TRBJ2-1 | TRBV6-2/TRBV6-3 | TGTGCCAGCAGTTACTCTAAGACAGGGCGAAATGAGCAGTTCTTC | CASSYSKTGRNEQFF
. | . | TRBJ2-7 | TRBV11-2 | TGTGCCAGCAGTCGCCTGGGGGACCAGCAGTACTTC | CASSRLGDQQYF
TRBD1 | . | TRBJ2-3 | TRBV20-1 | TGCAGTGCCCAGGGACAGGGGCGTCTCACAGATACGCAGTATTTT | CSAQGQGRLTDTQYF
. | . | TRBJ1-1 | TRBV19 | TGTGCCAGTAGACGAGGGGGGACCCATAGCGGGAACACTGAAGCTTTCTTT | CASRRGGTHSGNTEAFF
TRBD2 | . | TRBJ2-7 | TRBV27 | TGTGCCAGCAGTTTCCTCACTCCGGGGGGTCCCTCCTACGAGCAGTACTTC | CASSFLTPGGPSYEQYF
. | . | TRBJ1-5 | TRBV19 | TGTGCCAGTAGTCCTGTTTATTATAGCAATCAGCCCCAGCATTTT | CASSPVYYSNQPQHF
. | . | TRBJ2-3 | TRBV30 | TGTGCCTGGAGTGCAAGAGAGGGGGATACGCAGTATTTT | CAWSAREGDTQYF
TRBD1 | . | TRBJ1-2 | TRBV2 | TGTGCCAGCAGTGTACCGGGACAGGGGGCCTATGGCTACACCTTC | CASSVPGQGAYGYTF
. | . | TRBJ1-2 | TRBV12-3/TRBV12-4 | TGTGCCAGCAGCCTAGGCGCCTATGGCTACACCTTC | CASSLGAYGYTF
TRBD1 | . | TRBJ1-5 | TRBV28 | TGTGCCAGCAGTTTCACAGGGGACAATCAGCCCCAGCATTTT | CASSFTGDNQPQHF
. | . | TRBJ2-6 | TRBV5-8 | TGTGCCAGCAGTCAGAACAGGGCTGGGGCCAACGTCCTGACTTTC | CASSQNRAGANVLTF